The T cell receptor beta chain described here comes from a study of T cells in women clearing cervical HPV infection. Study as a whole: Blood came at first lesion visit for cases, post-clearance for controls.

On this clone itself: The read finishes 3 residues shy of the CDR3 end, and the germline J gene is used to complete it.

All donors had a single incident cervical HPV16 infection, not prevalent. The V segment lost 5 bases and the J segment 5 bases; nucleotides outside the gene matches: 5. The length of the CDR3 is 14 residues. Germline lookup yields CDR1 SGHNT and CDR2 YYREEE (reference sequence). TCRdb's table, derived via immunoSEQ multiplex PCR, lists solely in-frame clones and lacks some. The repertoire table contains about 22,000 clones. The specimen was blood buffy coat. V usage is TRBV5-4 and J usage is TRBJ2-1; 9 bases align to TRBD2. The receptor's source is a woman between 18 and 75 years old with a cervical HPV16 infection that either progressed to CIN3+ or cleared (not recorded which). CDR3 DNA, as far as it was read: TGTGCCAGCAGTCCGACTAGCGGAAACAATGAG. Residues: CASSPTSGNNE. The full CDR3 protein reads CASSPTSGNNEQFF.